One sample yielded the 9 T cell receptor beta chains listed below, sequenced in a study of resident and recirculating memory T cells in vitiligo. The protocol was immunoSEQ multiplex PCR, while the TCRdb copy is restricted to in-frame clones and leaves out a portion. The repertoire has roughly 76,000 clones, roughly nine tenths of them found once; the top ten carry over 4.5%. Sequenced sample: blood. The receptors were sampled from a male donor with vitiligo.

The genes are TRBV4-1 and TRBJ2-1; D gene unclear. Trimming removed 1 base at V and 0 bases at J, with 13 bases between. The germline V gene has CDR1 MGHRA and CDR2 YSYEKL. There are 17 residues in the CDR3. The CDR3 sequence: CASSQGQRPSSYNEQFF. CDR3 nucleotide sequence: TGCGCCAGCAGCCAAGGGCAGCGTCCGAGCTCCTACAATGAGCAGTTCTTC.

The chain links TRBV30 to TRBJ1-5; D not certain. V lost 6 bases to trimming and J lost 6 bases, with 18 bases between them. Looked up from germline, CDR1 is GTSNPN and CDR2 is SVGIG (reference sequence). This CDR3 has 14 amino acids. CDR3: CACLSSVGGQPQHF. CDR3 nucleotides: TGTGCCTGCTTATCGAGTGTCGGAGGTCAGCCCCAGCATTTT.

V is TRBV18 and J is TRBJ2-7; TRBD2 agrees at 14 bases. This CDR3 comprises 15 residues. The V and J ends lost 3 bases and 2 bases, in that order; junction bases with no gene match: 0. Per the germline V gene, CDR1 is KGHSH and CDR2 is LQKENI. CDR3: CASSPTSGGAYEQYF. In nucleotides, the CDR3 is TGTGCCAGCTCACCGACTAGCGGGGGGGCCTACGAGCAGTACTTC.

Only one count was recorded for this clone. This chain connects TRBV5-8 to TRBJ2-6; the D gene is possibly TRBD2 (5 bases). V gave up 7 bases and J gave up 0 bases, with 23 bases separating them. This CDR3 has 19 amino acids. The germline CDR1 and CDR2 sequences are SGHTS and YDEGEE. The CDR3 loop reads CASFLMQRPFFSGANVLTF. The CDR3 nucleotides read TGTGCCAGCTTTTTAATGCAGCGGCCCTTTTTCTCTGGGGCCAACGTCCTGACTTTC.

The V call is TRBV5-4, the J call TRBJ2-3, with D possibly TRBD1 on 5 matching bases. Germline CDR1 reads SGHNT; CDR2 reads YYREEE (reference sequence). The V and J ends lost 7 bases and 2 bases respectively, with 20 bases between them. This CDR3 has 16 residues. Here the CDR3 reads CASPPPDRLYTDTQYF. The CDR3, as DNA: TGTGCCAGCCCCCCCCCTGACAGACTTTACACAGATACGCAGTATTTT.

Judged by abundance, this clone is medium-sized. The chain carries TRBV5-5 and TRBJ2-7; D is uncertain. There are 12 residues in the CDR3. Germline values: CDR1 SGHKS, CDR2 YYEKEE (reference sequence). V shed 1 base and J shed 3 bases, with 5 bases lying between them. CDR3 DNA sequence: TGTGCCAGCAGCTTGTCAGGCTACGAGCAGTACTTC. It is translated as CASSLSGYEQYF.

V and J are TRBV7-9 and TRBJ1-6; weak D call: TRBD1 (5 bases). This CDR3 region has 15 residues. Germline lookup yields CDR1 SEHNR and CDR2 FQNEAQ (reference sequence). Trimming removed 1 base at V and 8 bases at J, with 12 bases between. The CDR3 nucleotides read TGTGCCAGCAGCTTAGGGGGCTTTGAGCATTCACCCCTCCACTTT. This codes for CASSLGGFEHSPLHF.

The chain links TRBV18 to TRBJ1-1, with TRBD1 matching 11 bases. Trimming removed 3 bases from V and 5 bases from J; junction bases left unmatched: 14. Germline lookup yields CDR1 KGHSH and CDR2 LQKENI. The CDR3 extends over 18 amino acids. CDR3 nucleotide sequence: TGTGCCAGCTCACCCGAAGAGAGGACAGGGGGCGTTGGGACTGAAGCTTTCTTT. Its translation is CASSPEERTGGVGTEAFF.

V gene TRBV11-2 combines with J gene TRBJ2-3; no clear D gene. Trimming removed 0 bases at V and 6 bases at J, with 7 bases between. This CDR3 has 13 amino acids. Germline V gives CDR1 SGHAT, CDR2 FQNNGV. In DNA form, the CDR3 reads TGTGCCAGCAGCTTAGATCATGTGGATACGCAGTATTTT. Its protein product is CASSLDHVDTQYF.